A single sample is the source of the 22 T cell receptor beta chains below, sequenced in a study of blood T cell repertoires in COVID-19. Sequencing used immunoSEQ multiplex PCR; TCRdb keeps in-frame clones, though not all of them. The sample has 300,000 to 400,000 clones; roughly 90% are singletons. The material sequenced was PBMCs or T cells enriched from blood (not recorded which). The origin of the receptors is a woman younger than 45 who had recovered from COVID-19.

J is TRBJ2-5 and V is TRBV27, with TRBD2 matching 9 bases. In germline, CDR1 is MNHEY, CDR2 SMNVEV (reference sequence). V dropped 4 bases and J dropped 4; count of bases not matched to a gene: 4. The CDR3 totals 14 residues. The CDR3 region is CASSSTSGGETQYF. CDR3 coding DNA: TGTGCCAGCAGTTCGACTAGCGGAGGAGAGACCCAGTACTTC.

The chain carries TRBV7-6 and TRBJ2-7, with D maybe TRBD1 (5 bases). The V and J ends lost 1 base and 7 bases respectively, with 11 bases between them. CDR3 length: 13 amino acids. CDR1 SGHVS and CDR2 FNYEAQ come from the germline V gene. In DNA form, the CDR3 reads TGTGCCAGCAGCTTAGTAAGGGGATCTGAGCAGTACTTC. As protein: CASSLVRGSEQYF.

The chain is built from TRBV5-6 and TRBJ1-1; D is possibly TRBD1 (6 bases). The CDR3 is made up of 14 amino acids. V was shortened by 2 bases and J by 1 base, with 9 bases between the two germline ends. Germline V gives CDR1 SGHDT, CDR2 YYEEEE. The CDR3 nucleotides are TGTGCCAGCAGCTTACAGGGCGCGAACACTGAAGCTTTCTTT. Translated, it gives CASSLQGANTEAFF.

The chain is built from TRBV6-2 or TRBV6-3 and TRBJ1-2; no clear D gene. Trimming cost V 6 bases and J 8 bases, with 13 bases left between them. In germline, CDR1 is MNHEY, CDR2 SVGEGT. The CDR3 is made up of 12 amino acids. The CDR3, as DNA: TGTGCCAGCAGCGGAGCACGGGAGGGCTACACCTTC. Its protein product is CASSGAREGYTF.

This clone appeared a few times. This chain links TRBV10-3 with TRBJ2-7; 15 nucleotides match TRBD2. Per the germline V gene, CDR1 is ENHRY and CDR2 is SYGVKD. The length of the CDR3 is 16 residues. J lost 6 bases, V lost 6 bases, and 9 bases had no gene match. CDR3 sequence (DNA): TGTGCCATCAGCGCCCGGACTAGCGGGGGGGCCGCCGAGCAGTACTTC. Encoded protein: CAISARTSGGAAEQYF.

This clone has a single count. Other DNA sequences in this sample translate to the same CDR3. The chain carries TRBV28 and TRBJ1-3; a possible D gene is TRBD1 (6 bases). V was cut by 6 bases and J by 0 bases, with 9 bases left in between. Germline V CDR1 and CDR2: MDHEN, SYDVKM. The CDR3 spans 14 residues. The CDR3 region is CASSRGGSGNTIYF. CDR3 coding DNA: TGTGCCAGCAGCAGAGGGGGCTCTGGAAACACCATATATTTT.

This chain links TRBV7-9 with TRBJ2-7; 7 nucleotides line up with TRBD1. The CDR3 length is 16 residues. Germline V gene lookup returns CDR1 SEHNR and CDR2 FQNEAQ (reference sequence). With 0 bases clipped from V and 4 bases from J, the junction kept 9 bases outside the gene matches. The CDR3 region has the DNA TGTGCCAGCAGCTTAGCGCTCGGACAGGTAACTTACGAGCAGTACTTC. Translating gives CASSLALGQVTYEQYF.

The chain employs TRBV5-1 and TRBJ1-1; the D gene is possibly TRBD1 (5 bases). Germline CDR1 is SGHRS and CDR2 is YFSETQ. CDR3 length equals 15 residues. Trimming took 6 bases from V and 1 from J, leaving 16 bases between them. CDR3 bases: TGCGCCAGCACCCACGGGCAGGGAAGGAACACTGAAGCTTTCTTT. Translated, it gives CASTHGQGRNTEAFF. Together with reference TRBV5-1 and TRBJ1-1, the CDR3 gives the full variable domain: KAGVTQTPRYLIKTRGQQVTLSCSPISGHRSVSWYQQTPGQGLQFLFEYFSETQRNKGNFPGRFSGRQFSNSRSEMNVSTLELGDSALYLCASTHGQGRNTEAFFGQGTRLTVV.

The V call is TRBV10-3, the J call TRBJ2-5; TRBD1 is a possible D gene (5 bases). V lost 4 bases and J lost 4, with 19 bases in between. Germline V CDR1 and CDR2: ENHRY, SYGVKD. This CDR3 comprises 16 residues. CDR3 protein: CAISGGLVLGRETQYF. CDR3 nucleotide sequence: TGTGCCATCAGTGGGGGCCTTGTATTAGGGCGAGAGACCCAGTACTTC.

This chain connects TRBV7-6 to TRBJ1-1; no firm D call. CDR1 is SGHVS and CDR2 is FNYEAQ in the germline V gene. This CDR3 region has 13 residues. Between the trimmed V and J ends, which lost 5 bases and 4 bases, there was a span of 11 bases. The CDR3 DNA is TGTGCCAGCAGCCTGTGGGCGGGCACTGAAGCTTTCTTT. Amino acid sequence: CASSLWAGTEAFF.

The table lists this clone with a count of one. The V gene is TRBV7-2, the J gene TRBJ2-2; no firm D call. The V end lost 4 bases, the J end lost 8 bases, and 20 bases lay between the germline ends. CDR1 and CDR2 from the germline V gene are SGHTA and FQGNSA. The CDR3 runs 16 residues. CDR3 amino acids: CASSYALGPEAGELFF. The CDR3 DNA reads TGTGCCAGCAGCTACGCCCTGGGCCCCGAAGCTGGGGAGCTGTTTTTT.

This chain links TRBV27 with TRBJ1-2; possible D gene TRBD1, 5 bases. This CDR3 region has 14 residues. From germline, CDR1 is MNHEY and CDR2 SMNVEV (reference sequence). The germline V and J ends were trimmed by 5 bases and 2 bases, with 12 bases remaining between them. The CDR3 loop is CASSPGGANYGYTF. The DNA for the CDR3 is TGTGCCAGCAGTCCAGGAGGGGCCAACTATGGCTACACCTTC.

The CDR3 DNA reads as TGTGCCATCAGTGAGCGGGACAGCGATCAGCCCCAGCATTTT. Amino acid sequence: CAISERDSDQPQHF. The chain recombines TRBV10-3 with TRBJ1-5; 7 bases map to TRBD1. The CDR3 is made up of 14 amino acids. Germline V gene sequence: CDR1 ENHRY, CDR2 SYGVKD. The J segment lost 5 bases and the V segment lost 2 bases, leaving 3 bases of the junction unmatched.

The CDR3 loop reads CASSTLAGGPTDTQYF. CDR3 nucleotide sequence: TGTGCCAGCAGCACCCTAGCGGGGGGGCCGACAGATACGCAGTATTTT. V and J are TRBV3-1 (or the pseudogene TRBV3-2) and TRBJ2-3, with 12 bases that match TRBD2. The junction had 6 bases not matched to a gene; V was cut back by 5 bases and J by 3 bases. The V gene's germline CDR1 is LGHDT and CDR2 YNNKEL (reference sequence). The CDR3 spans 16 residues.

The V gene is TRBV24-1, the J gene TRBJ1-1; D possibly corresponds to TRBD1 (6 bases). The germline V gene encodes CDR1 KGHDR and CDR2 SFDVKD. Trimming took off 2 bases at V and 5 bases at J, with 11 bases between the two ends. The CDR3 runs to 14 residues. The CDR3 DNA reads TGTGCCACCAGTGATTCTGCGGGGGCGACTGAAGCTTTCTTT. Its protein is CATSDSAGATEAFF.

The chain employs TRBV2 and TRBJ2-7; a weak D match, TRBD2 (5 bases). The length of the CDR3 is 13 residues. Germline loops: CDR1 SNHLY, CDR2 FYNNEI. Trimming removed 7 bases from V and 7 bases from J, with 17 bases in between. The CDR3 spells CASTESGPGEQYF. As DNA, the CDR3 is TGTGCCAGCACCGAGTCAGGCCCGGGGGAGCAGTACTTC.

The chain has TRBV10-3 and TRBJ2-7; 16 bases line up with TRBD2. CDR3 length: 16 residues. After removal of 8 bases from V and 7 bases from J, the junction contained 11 bases not matched to a gene. The germline V gene has CDR1 ENHRY and CDR2 SYGVKD. CDR3 region: CAIASGTSGGAGEQYF. Here the CDR3 DNA reads TGTGCCATCGCCTCCGGGACTAGCGGGGGGGCGGGGGAGCAGTACTTC.

This chain uses TRBV2 with TRBJ1-5, with D perhaps matching TRBD1 (6 bases). Germline assignment: CDR1 SNHLY and CDR2 FYNNEI. The CDR3 spans 15 residues. V was clipped by 0 bases and J by 5 bases, with 11 bases between them. Here the CDR3 reads CASSEASAGDQPQHF. As DNA, the CDR3 is TGTGCCAGCAGTGAAGCTTCGGCAGGGGATCAGCCCCAGCATTTT. Supplemented by reference TRBV2 and TRBJ1-5, the full variable domain reads EPEVTQTPSHQVTQMGQEVILRCVPISNHLYFYWYRQILGQKVEFLVSFYNNEISEKSEIFDDQFSVERPDGSNFTLKIRSTKLEDSAMYFCASSEASAGDQPQHFGDGTRLSIL.

The chain carries TRBV2 and TRBJ1-2; maybe TRBD1 (6 bases). The CDR3 extends over 13 amino acids. V shed 4 bases and J shed 3 bases, with 9 bases lying between them. The germline V gene has CDR1 SNHLY and CDR2 FYNNEI. The CDR3: CASSGRGYYGYTF. As DNA, the CDR3 is TGTGCCAGCAGTGGAAGGGGGTACTATGGCTACACCTTC.

This CDR3 reads CASSSGQASNEKLFF. In DNA, the CDR3 is TGTGCCAGCTCATCGGGACAGGCGAGCAATGAAAAACTGTTTTTT. This sequence joins TRBV18 and TRBJ1-4; 8 nucleotides match TRBD1. CDR1 and CDR2 (germline): KGHSH, LQKENI. The V segment lost 5 bases and the J segment 5 bases; nucleotides outside the gene matches: 7. This CDR3 region has 15 residues.

In this sample, this clone turned up once. This chain joins TRBV18 and TRBJ2-5; D perhaps matches TRBD2 (5 bases). Looked up from germline, CDR1 is KGHSH and CDR2 is LQKENI. Trimming cost V 4 bases and J 2 bases, with 11 bases left between them. There are 14 residues in the CDR3. As DNA, the CDR3 is TGTGCCAGCTCACTCGGGTCGGGACAAGAGACCCAGTACTTC. It encodes CASSLGSGQETQYF.

This rearrangement joins TRBV6-5 to TRBJ2-7, with 10 bases fitting TRBD2. The CDR3 has 13 amino acids. Trimming removed 6 bases from V and 3 bases from J; junction bases left unmatched: 2. Germline lookup yields CDR1 MNHEY and CDR2 SVGAGI. The CDR3 reads CASRPSGGYEQYF. DNA of the CDR3: TGTGCCAGCAGACCTAGCGGGGGCTACGAGCAGTACTTC.